A single sample gave rise to the 21 T cell receptor beta chains below, sequenced in a study of regulatory T cells in long-lasting Graves disease. Described time point: persistent/refractory GD, antithyroid drugs over 5 years with positive TRAb. Scientists built the TCR library using RNA that was extracted from PBMCs. CDR3-region Arm-PCR and iRepertoire HTBI primers produced the TCR beta libraries. TCRdb re-analysed the multiplex PCR reads in MiXCR, keeping a single row per CDR3 protein. This sample has roughly 700,000 distinct CDR3 sequences, with about 30% found just once. Sequencing used peripheral blood mononuclear cells (PBMCs), obtained when the disease was refractory, from a patient treated with antithyroid drugs. These receptors came from a female donor with Graves disease.

Concerning this clonotype: Given a much more abundant clone one base away, this may be a read error. The chain's CDR3 is CASSLAGVVYEQYF. In DNA, the CDR3 is TGTGCCAGCAGCTTAGCGGGAGTTGTCTACGAGCAGTACTTC. This chain joins TRBV11-2 and TRBJ2-7, with a tentative D call TRBD2 (6 bases). There are 14 residues in the CDR3. In germline, CDR1 is SGHAT, CDR2 FQNNGV. V shed 1 base and J shed 3 bases, with 10 bases lying between them.

This clonotype appeared a few times. The chain uses TRBV20-1 and TRBJ1-1, with D possibly being TRBD1 (6 bases). Trimming pared 1 base from V and 5 bases from J, leaving 14 bases between. The CDR3 totals 14 residues. Germline V lookup: CDR1 DFQATT, CDR2 SNEGSKA (reference sequence). This CDR3 is CSARGVRGSTEAFF. The DNA for the CDR3 is TGCAGTGCTAGAGGGGTCAGGGGTAGTACTGAAGCTTTCTTT.

J is TRBJ2-3 and V is TRBV11-2, with D possibly TRBD2 on 6 matching bases. Germline CDR1 and CDR2: SGHAT and FQNNGV. The CDR3 loop spans 16 amino acids. Trimming cost V 1 base and J 3 bases, with 14 bases left between them. The CDR3 spells CASSLGGGAGTDTQYF. The CDR3 DNA follows: TGTGCCAGCAGCTTAGGGGGCGGGGCGGGTACAGATACGCAGTATTTT.

This clonotype showed up just a few times. At one end, the junction sequence differs from germline, possibly due to a read error. CDR3 sequence reads: CASSQAGTGARETQYF. The DNA of the CDR3 is TGCGCCAGCAGCCAGGCCGGGACAGGGGCCCGAGAGACCCAGTACTTC. The chain is built from TRBV11-3 and TRBJ2-5; 10 bases map to TRBD1. The CDR3 runs to 16 residues. Germline V gives CDR1 SGHNT, CDR2 YENEEA.

This clonotype has more than one count but fewer than ten. This sequence joins TRBV12-3 or TRBV12-4 and TRBJ2-2, with a possible D match to TRBD2 (6 bases). CDR3 length equals 16 residues. Trimming took 3 bases from V and 0 from J, leaving 11 bases between them. CDR3 nucleotide sequence: TGTGCCAGCAGTTTCCGGCGACTAGCGAACACCGGGGAGCTGTTTTTT. This translates into CASSFRRLANTGELFF.

The V and J genes are TRBV20-1 and TRBJ2-4; TRBD2 matches 8 bases. CDR3 length: 16 residues. The V segment lost 1 base and the J segment 0 bases; nucleotides outside the gene matches: 5. Germline V gene sequence: CDR1 DFQATT, CDR2 SNEGSKA (reference sequence). Written as DNA, the CDR3 is TGCAGTGCTAGAGGGGAGCGGGGGCTAGCCAAAAACATTCAGTACTTC. Its protein product is CSARGERGLAKNIQYF.

This clonotype was picked up many times. V gene TRBV2 combines with J gene TRBJ1-5, with 7 bases matching TRBD1. J was trimmed by 1 base and V by 7 bases; bases with no gene match: 7. This CDR3 region has 15 residues. Germline CDR1 SNHLY, CDR2 FYNNEI. This CDR3 reads CASTQDRRSNQPQHF. CDR3 nucleotide sequence: TGTGCCAGCACCCAGGACAGGCGGAGCAATCAGCCCCAGCATTTT. Filled out from reference TRBV2 and TRBJ1-5, the complete variable domain reads EPEVTQTPSHQVTQMGQEVILRCVPISNHLYFYWYRQILGQKVEFLVSFYNNEISEKSEIFDDQFSVERPDGSNFTLKIRSTKLEDSAMYFCASTQDRRSNQPQHFGDGTRLSIL.

This clonotype was recorded a few times. This chain links TRBV5-5 with TRBJ1-4, with no clear D. V was shortened by 0 bases and J by 7 bases, with 13 bases between the two germline ends. The germline CDR1 and CDR2 sequences are SGHKS and YYEKEE (reference sequence). This CDR3 contains 15 residues. The CDR3 region has the DNA TGTGCCAGCAGCTTGGAAGGGCCCCTGGGTGAAAAACTGTTTTTT. Protein product: CASSLEGPLGEKLFF. The variable domain in full, completed from reference TRBV5-5 and TRBJ1-4, reads DAGVTQSPTHLIKTRGQQVTLRCSPISGHKSVSWYQQVLGQGPQFIFQYYEKEERGRGNFPDRFSARQFPNYSSELNVNALLLGDSALYLCASSLEGPLGEKLFFGSGTQLSVL.

This clonotype has ten or more counts. This sequence joins TRBV11-2 and TRBJ2-7; TRBD1 matches 7 bases. The CDR3 is 13 residues long. The V gene's germline CDR1 is SGHAT and CDR2 FQNNGV. Trimming at V came to 4 bases and at J to 6 bases, leaving 6 bases not matched to a gene. In DNA, the CDR3 is TGTGCCAGCAGCTCAACAGGGGTAGGCGAGCAGTACTTC. Encoded protein: CASSSTGVGEQYF.

This clonotype was found a few times. The chain employs TRBV12-3 or TRBV12-4 and TRBJ1-1; no firm D call. This CDR3 comprises 13 residues. V was shortened by 6 bases and J by 4 bases, with 12 bases between the two germline ends. As DNA, the CDR3 is TGTGCCAGCAGAATGGGAATGGGCACTGAAGCTTTCTTT. The encoded protein is CASRMGMGTEAFF.

For the CDR3, the DNA is TGCGCCAGCAGCCACCGTATACTAGCGGGACAAGAGACCCAGTACTTC. This gives the protein CASSHRILAGQETQYF. J is TRBJ2-5 and V is TRBV4-1; 10 nucleotides match TRBD2. The V segment lost 3 bases and the J segment 2 bases; nucleotides outside the gene matches: 6. This CDR3 is 16 amino acids long. Germline CDR1 is MGHRA and CDR2 is YSYEKL.

The V gene is TRBV3-1, the J gene TRBJ1-1; TRBD1 aligns across 10 bases. The trim removed 0 bases at V and 1 base at J, leaving 5 bases unmatched. The CDR3 runs to 17 residues. The germline V gene encodes CDR1 LGHDT and CDR2 YNNKEL (reference sequence). The CDR3: CASSQDWGTGANTEAFF. CDR3 in DNA: TGTGCCAGCAGCCAAGATTGGGGGACAGGGGCGAACACTGAAGCTTTCTTT. The full variable domain, rest sourced from reference TRBV3-1 and TRBJ1-1, is DTAVSQTPKYLVTQMGNDKSIKCEQNLGHDTMYWYKQDSKKFLKIMFSYNNKELIINETVPNRFSPKSPDKAHLNLHINSLELGDSAVYFCASSQDWGTGANTEAFFGQGTRLTVV.

This clonotype was counted a few times. This chain links TRBV19 with TRBJ1-2, with unresolved D. CDR1 is LNHDA, CDR2 SQIVND, per germline (reference sequence). CDR3 size: 12 residues. Trimming stripped 5 bases from V and 1 base from J, with 5 bases between. This CDR3 is CASSWYNYGYTF. In DNA form, the CDR3 reads TGTGCCAGTAGTTGGTATAACTATGGCTACACCTTC.

This chain links TRBV5-6 with TRBJ2-7; D uncertain. The length of the CDR3 is 13 residues. V lost 4 bases and J 3 bases, leaving 11 bases between the germline ends. Per the germline V gene, CDR1 is SGHDT and CDR2 is YYEEEE. The CDR3 nucleotides are TGTGCCAGCAGCCCTGCCTCCGTCTACGAGCAGTACTTC. This codes for CASSPASVYEQYF.

This clonotype was picked up a small number of times. V is TRBV27 and J is TRBJ1-4; 7 positions match TRBD1. The length of the CDR3 is 17 residues. Unmatched junction bases numbered 7, after V lost 0 bases and J lost 3 bases. Germline values: CDR1 MNHEY, CDR2 SMNVEV (reference sequence). CDR3 in DNA: TGTGCCAGCAGTTTATCGGGTAGGGGGCTAGCTAATGAAAAACTGTTTTTT. Amino acid sequence: CASSLSGRGLANEKLFF.

The table lists this clonotype with a few counts. The V call is TRBV18, the J call TRBJ1-1, with TRBD1 matching over 9 bases. The CDR3 length is 15 residues. Germline CDR1 is KGHSH and CDR2 is LQKENI. Germline trimming cut 6 bases from V and 6 bases from J; bases unmatched to any gene: 11. CDR3 in DNA: TGTGCCAGCTCCCCCGCAGGACGACAGGGGGCTGAAGCTTTCTTT. Protein product: CASSPAGRQGAEAFF.

The chain carries TRBV12-3 or TRBV12-4 and TRBJ2-7; 7 bases line up with TRBD2. The CDR3 sequence is 14 residues long. J lost 5 bases, V lost 6 bases, and 10 bases had no gene match. In DNA, the CDR3 is TGTGCCAGCAGAATAGCGGGCAGAGTACACGAGCAGTACTTC. Translated: CASRIAGRVHEQYF.

This chain connects TRBV24-1 to TRBJ2-1; no definite D call. The germline CDR1 and CDR2 sequences are KGHDR and SFDVKD. V lost 9 bases and J 5 bases, leaving 7 bases between the germline ends. The length of the CDR3 is 11 residues. In nucleotides, the CDR3 is TGTGCCACCGTCCCTAACAATGAGCAGTTCTTC. Amino acid sequence: CATVPNNEQFF.

This clonotype was counted only a few times. The chain is built from TRBV19 and TRBJ1-2; tentative D call: TRBD1 (6 bases). The length of the CDR3 is 10 residues. The ends were cut back, 10 bases at V and 6 bases at J, with 9 bases in the middle. The germline gives CDR1 LNHDA, CDR2 SQIVND (reference sequence). CDR3 DNA sequence: TGTGCCACAGCAGGGGATGGCTACACCTTC. Translated, it gives CATAGDGYTF. Supplemented by reference TRBV19 and TRBJ1-2, the full variable domain reads DGGITQSPKYLFRKEGQNVTLSCEQNLNHDAMYWYRQDPGQGLRLIYYSQIVNDFQKGDIAEGYSVSREKKESFPLTVTSAQKNPTAFYLCATAGDGYTFGSGTRLTVV.

Details on this clonotype: A much bigger clone sits one base away, suggesting this may be a read error. This chain connects TRBV2 to TRBJ1-2; D remains ambiguous. V gave up 7 bases and J gave up 6 bases, with 21 bases separating them. From germline, CDR1 is SNHLY and CDR2 FYNNEI. This CDR3 is 15 amino acids long. The CDR3 DNA follows: TGTGCCAGCAATGGAATGGTAGCAGGTGGAAATGGCTACACCTTC. This codes for CASNGMVAGGNGYTF.

As regards this clonotype: The CDR3 does not close with the conserved phenylalanine or tryptophan, likely indicating a read error. The V and J genes are TRBV20-1 and TRBJ1-4; D ambiguous. This CDR3 comprises 16 residues. Per the germline V gene, CDR1 is DFQATT and CDR2 is SNEGSKA (reference sequence). Trimming took 0 bases from V and 2 from J, leaving 13 bases between them. CDR3 nucleotide sequence: TGCAGTGCTAGAGATAGGAGGGCCGGGACTAATGAAAAACTGTTTTCT. Its protein is CSARDRRAGTNEKLFS.